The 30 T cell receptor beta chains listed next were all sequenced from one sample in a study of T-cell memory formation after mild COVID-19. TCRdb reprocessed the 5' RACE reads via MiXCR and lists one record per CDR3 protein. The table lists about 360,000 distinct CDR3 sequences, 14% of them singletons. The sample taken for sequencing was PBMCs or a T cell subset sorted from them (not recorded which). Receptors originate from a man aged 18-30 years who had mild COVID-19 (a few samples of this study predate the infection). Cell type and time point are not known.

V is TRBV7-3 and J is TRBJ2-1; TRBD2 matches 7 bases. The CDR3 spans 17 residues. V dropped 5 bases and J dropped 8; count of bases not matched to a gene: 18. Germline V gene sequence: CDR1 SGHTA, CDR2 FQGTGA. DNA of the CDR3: TGTGCCAGCAGCCGTCGTGGGGGGGACTCCAGATGGGATGAGCAGTTCTTC. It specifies CASSRRGGDSRWDEQFF.

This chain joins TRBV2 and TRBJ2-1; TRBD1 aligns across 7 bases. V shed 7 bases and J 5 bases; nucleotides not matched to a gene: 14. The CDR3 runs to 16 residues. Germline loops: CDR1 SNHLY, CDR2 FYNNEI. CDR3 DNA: TGTGCCAGCACCACGGTCCGGGACAGAATAAACAATGAGCAGTTCTTC. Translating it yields CASTTVRDRINNEQFF.

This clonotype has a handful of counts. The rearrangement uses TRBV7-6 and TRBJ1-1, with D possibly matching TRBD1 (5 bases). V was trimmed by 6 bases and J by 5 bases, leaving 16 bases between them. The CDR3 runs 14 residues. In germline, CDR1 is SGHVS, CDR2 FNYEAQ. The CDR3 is CASSLDTKGTEAFF. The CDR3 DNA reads TGTGCCAGCAGTTTGGACACAAAGGGAACTGAAGCTTTCTTT.

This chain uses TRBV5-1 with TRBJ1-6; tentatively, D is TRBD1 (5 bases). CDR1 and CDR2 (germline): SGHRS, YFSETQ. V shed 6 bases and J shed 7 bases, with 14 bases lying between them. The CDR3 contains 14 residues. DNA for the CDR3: TGCGCCAGCACCGGGGGGGATGGGAATTCACCCCTCCACTTT. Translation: CASTGGDGNSPLHF.

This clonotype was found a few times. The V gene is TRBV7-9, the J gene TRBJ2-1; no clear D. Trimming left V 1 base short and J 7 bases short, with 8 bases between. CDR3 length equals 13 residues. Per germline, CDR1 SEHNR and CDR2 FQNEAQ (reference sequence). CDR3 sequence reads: CASSLEGWNEQFF. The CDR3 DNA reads TGTGCCAGCAGCTTAGAGGGTTGGAATGAGCAGTTCTTC.

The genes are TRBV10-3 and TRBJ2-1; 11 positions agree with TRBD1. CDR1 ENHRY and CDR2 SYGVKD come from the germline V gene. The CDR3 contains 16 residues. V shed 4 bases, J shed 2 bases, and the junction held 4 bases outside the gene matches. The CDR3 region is CAISGRTGGAYNEQFF. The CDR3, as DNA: TGTGCCATCAGTGGTAGGACAGGGGGCGCCTACAATGAGCAGTTCTTC.

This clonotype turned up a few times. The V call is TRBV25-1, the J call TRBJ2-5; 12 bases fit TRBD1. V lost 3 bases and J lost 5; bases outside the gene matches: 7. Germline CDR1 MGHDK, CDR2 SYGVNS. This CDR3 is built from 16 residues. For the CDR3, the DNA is TGTGCCAGCAGTGAGGGTGGGACAGGGGGCGTTGAGACCCAGTACTTC. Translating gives CASSEGGTGGVETQYF.

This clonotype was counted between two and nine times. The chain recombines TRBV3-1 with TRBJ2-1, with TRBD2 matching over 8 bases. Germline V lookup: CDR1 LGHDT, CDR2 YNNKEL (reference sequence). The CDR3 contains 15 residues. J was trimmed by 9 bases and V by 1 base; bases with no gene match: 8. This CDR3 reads CASSQGVGGAAEQFF. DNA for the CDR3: TGTGCCAGCAGCCAAGGGGTCGGGGGGGCCGCTGAGCAGTTCTTC.

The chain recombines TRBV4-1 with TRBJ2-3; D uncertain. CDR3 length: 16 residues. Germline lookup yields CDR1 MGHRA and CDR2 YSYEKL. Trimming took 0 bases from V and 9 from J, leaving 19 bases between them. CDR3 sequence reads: CASSQEGLVRFVTQYF. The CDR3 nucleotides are TGCGCCAGCAGCCAAGAAGGATTAGTTCGCTTCGTGACGCAGTATTTT.

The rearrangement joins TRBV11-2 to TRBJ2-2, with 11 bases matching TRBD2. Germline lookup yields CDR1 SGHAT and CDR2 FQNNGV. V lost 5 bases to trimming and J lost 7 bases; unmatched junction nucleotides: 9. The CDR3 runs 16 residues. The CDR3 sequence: CASSVGLAVPGGELFF. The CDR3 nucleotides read TGTGCCAGCAGCGTGGGACTAGCGGTGCCTGGCGGGGAGCTGTTTTTT.

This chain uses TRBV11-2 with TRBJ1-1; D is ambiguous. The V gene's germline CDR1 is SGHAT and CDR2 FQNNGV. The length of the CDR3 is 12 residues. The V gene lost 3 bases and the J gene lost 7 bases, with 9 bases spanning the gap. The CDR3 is CASSFGAREAFF. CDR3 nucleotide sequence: TGTGCCAGCAGCTTTGGTGCCCGTGAAGCTTTCTTT.

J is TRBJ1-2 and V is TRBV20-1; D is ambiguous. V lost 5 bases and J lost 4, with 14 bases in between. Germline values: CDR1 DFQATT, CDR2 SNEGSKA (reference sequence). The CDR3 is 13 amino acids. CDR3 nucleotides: TGCAGTGCTCGGGCGGATCGCCCCTATGGCTACACCTTC. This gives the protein CSARADRPYGYTF.

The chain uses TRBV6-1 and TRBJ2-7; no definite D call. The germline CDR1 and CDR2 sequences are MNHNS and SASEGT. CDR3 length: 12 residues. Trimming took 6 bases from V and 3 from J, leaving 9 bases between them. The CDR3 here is CASRSIFYEQYF. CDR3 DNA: TGTGCCAGCAGGAGCATTTTCTACGAGCAGTACTTC.

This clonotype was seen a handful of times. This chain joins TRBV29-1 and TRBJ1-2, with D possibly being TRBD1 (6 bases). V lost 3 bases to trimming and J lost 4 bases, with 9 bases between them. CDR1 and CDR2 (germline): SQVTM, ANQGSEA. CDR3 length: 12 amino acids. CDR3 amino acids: CSVDRGAYGYTF. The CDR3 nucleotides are TGCAGCGTTGATCGGGGGGCCTATGGCTACACCTTC.

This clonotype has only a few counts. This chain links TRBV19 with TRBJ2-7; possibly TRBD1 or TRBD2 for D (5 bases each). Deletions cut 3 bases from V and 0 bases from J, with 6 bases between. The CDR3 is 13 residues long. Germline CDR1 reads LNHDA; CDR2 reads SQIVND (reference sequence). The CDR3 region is CASSMGDSYEQYF. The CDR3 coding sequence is TGTGCCAGTAGTATGGGGGACTCCTACGAGCAGTACTTC.

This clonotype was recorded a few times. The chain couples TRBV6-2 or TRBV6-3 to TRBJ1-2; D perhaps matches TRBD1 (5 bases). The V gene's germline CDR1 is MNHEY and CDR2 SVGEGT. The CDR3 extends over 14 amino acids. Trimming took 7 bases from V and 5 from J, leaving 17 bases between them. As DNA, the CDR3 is TGTGCCAGCATCACTCCCGGGACGCAATATGGCTACACCTTC. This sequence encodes CASITPGTQYGYTF.

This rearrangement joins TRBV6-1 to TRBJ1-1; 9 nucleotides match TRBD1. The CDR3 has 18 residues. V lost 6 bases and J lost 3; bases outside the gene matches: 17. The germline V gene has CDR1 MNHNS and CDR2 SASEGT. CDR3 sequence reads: CASRRSGTGFHGDTEAFF. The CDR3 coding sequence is TGTGCCAGCAGGCGATCCGGGACAGGGTTTCATGGGGACACTGAAGCTTTCTTT.

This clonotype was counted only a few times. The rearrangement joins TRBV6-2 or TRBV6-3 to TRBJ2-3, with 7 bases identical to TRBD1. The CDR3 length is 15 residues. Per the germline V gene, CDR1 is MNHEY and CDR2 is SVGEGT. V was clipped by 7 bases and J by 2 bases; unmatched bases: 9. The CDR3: CASIPGGQFTDTQYF. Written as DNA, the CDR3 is TGTGCCAGCATTCCAGGGGGACAGTTCACAGATACGCAGTATTTT.

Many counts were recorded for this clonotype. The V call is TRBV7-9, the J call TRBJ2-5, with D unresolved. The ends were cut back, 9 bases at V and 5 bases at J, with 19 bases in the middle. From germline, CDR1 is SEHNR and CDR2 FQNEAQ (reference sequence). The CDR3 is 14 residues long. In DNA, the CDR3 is TGTGCCAGTAAACGAGTGACGGCCCTGGAGACCCAGTACTTC. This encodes CASKRVTALETQYF.

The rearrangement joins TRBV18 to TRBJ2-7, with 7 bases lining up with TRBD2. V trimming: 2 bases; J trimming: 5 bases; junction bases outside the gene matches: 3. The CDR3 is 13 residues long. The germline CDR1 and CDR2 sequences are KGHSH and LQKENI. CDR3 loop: CASSPGGVHEQYF. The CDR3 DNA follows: TGTGCCAGCTCACCAGGGGGGGTCCACGAGCAGTACTTC.

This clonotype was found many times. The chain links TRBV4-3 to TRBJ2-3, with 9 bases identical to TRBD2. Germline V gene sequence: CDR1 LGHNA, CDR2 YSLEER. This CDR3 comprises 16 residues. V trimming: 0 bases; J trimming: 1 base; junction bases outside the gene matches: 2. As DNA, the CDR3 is TGCGCCAGCAGCCAAGATCCTAGCGGGGGCACAGATACGCAGTATTTT. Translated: CASSQDPSGGTDTQYF.

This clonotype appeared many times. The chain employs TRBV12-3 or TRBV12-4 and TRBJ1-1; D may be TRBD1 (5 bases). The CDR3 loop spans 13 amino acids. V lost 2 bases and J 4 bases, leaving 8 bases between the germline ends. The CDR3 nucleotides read TGTGCCAGCAGTTTAAACGGGGCCACTGAAGCTTTCTTT. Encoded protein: CASSLNGATEAFF.

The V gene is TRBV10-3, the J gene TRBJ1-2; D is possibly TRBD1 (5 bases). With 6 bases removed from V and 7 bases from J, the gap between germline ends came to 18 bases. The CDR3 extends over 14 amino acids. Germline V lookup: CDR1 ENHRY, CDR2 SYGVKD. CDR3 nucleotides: TGTGCCATCAGCCGCCCCGGGGGAGCCGGTGGCTACACCTTC. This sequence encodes CAISRPGGAGGYTF.

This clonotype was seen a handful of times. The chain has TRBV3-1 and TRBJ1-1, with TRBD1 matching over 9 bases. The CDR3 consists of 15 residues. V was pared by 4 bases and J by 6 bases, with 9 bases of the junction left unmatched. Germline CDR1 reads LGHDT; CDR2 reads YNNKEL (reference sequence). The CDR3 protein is CASSLSTGTGSEAFF. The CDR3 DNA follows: TGTGCCAGCAGCCTCTCTACCGGGACAGGGTCTGAAGCTTTCTTT. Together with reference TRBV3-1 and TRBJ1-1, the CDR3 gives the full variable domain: DTAVSQTPKYLVTQMGNDKSIKCEQNLGHDTMYWYKQDSKKFLKIMFSYNNKELIINETVPNRFSPKSPDKAHLNLHINSLELGDSAVYFCASSLSTGTGSEAFFGQGTRLTVV.

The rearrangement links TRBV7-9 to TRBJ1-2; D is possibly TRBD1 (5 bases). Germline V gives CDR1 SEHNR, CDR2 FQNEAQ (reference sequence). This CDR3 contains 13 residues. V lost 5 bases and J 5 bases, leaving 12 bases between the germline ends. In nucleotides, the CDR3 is TGTGCCAGCAGCCACCTGCGGACATATGGCTACACCTTC. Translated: CASSHLRTYGYTF. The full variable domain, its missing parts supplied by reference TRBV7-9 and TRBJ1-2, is DTGVSQNPRHKITKRGQNVTFRCDPISEHNRLYWYRQTLGQGPEFLTYFQNEAQLEKSRLLSDRFSAERPKGSFSTLEIQRTEQGDSAMYLCASSHLRTYGYTFGSGTRLTVV.

The chain's CDR3 is CASSPARSTGNTIYF. CDR3 bases: TGCGCCAGCAGCCCCGCGCGCTCCACTGGAAACACCATATATTTT. The V gene is TRBV5-1, the J gene TRBJ1-3; D not certain. Germline V gene data show CDR1 as SGHRS and CDR2 as YFSETQ. Between the trimmed V and J ends, which lost 4 bases and 2 bases, there was a span of 13 bases. The CDR3 sequence is 15 residues long.

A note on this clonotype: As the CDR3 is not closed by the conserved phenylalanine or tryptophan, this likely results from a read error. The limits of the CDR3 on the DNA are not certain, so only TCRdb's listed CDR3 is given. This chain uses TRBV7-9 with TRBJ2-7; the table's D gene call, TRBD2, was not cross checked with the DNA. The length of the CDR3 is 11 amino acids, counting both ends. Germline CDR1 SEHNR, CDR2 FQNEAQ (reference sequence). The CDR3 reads CASSLEGTAGL.

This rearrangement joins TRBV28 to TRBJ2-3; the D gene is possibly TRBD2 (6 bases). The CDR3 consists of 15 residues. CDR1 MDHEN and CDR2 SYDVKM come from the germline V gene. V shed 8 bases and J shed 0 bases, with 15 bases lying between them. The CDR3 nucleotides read TGTGCCAGCTCAACGGCGGGGAGGAGCACAGATACGCAGTATTTT. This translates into CASSTAGRSTDTQYF.

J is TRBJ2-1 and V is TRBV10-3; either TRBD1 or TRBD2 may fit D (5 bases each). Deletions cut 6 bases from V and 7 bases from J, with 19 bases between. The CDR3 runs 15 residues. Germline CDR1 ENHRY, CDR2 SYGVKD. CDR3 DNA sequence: TGTGCCATCAGCCCCTCGGGACCCGAAGGGAATGAGCAGTTCTTC. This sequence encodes CAISPSGPEGNEQFF.

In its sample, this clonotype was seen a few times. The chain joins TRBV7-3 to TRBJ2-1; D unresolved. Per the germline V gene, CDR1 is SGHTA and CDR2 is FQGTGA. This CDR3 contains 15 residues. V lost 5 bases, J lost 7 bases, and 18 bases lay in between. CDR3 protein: CASSLILGSKNEQFF. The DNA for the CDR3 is TGTGCCAGCAGCCTTATACTCGGCTCGAAAAATGAGCAGTTCTTC.